These 8 T cell receptor beta chains share one sample of origin, sequenced in a study of OX40 agonist ivuxolimab in advanced cancers. Clones were sequenced by immunoSEQ multiplex PCR, and TCRdb holds only the in-frame ones, with some missing. The sample consists of about 21,000 clones, around four fifths of them appearing once. Sequenced material: CD4+ or CD8+ T cells sorted from blood, taken in a trial of the OX40 agonist ivuxolimab. The source is an adult with an advanced solid tumor such as melanoma, head and neck, liver or kidney cancer.

The chain links TRBV18 to TRBJ1-4; D ambiguous. CDR3 length: 14 amino acids. Germline V CDR1 and CDR2: KGHSH, LQKENI. The V gene lost 6 bases and the J gene lost 4 bases, with 12 bases spanning the gap. The CDR3 DNA sequence: TGTGCCAGCTCGCCCCTCCTGGGTAATGAAAAACTGTTTTTT. Translating it yields CASSPLLGNEKLFF.

The genes are TRBV7-3 and TRBJ2-4; no definite D call. V was shortened by 4 bases and J by 0 bases, with 10 bases between the two germline ends. CDR3 length equals 15 residues. The V gene's germline CDR1 is SGHTA and CDR2 FQGTGA. For the CDR3, the DNA is TGTGCCAGCAGCTCCCCCCATTTAGCCAAAAACATTCAGTACTTC. Translated: CASSSPHLAKNIQYF. Looking up the rest from reference TRBV7-3 and TRBJ2-4 gives the full variable domain: GAGVSQTPSNKVTEKGKYVELRCDPISGHTALYWYRQSLGQGPEFLIYFQGTGAADDSGLPNDRFFAVRPEGSVSTLKIQRTERGDSAVYLCASSSPHLAKNIQYFGAGTRLSVL.

This chain joins TRBV5-6 and TRBJ1-5, with TRBD1 identical over 9 bases. CDR1 SGHDT and CDR2 YYEEEE come from the germline V gene. The CDR3 spans 19 residues. V lost 4 bases to trimming and J lost 5 bases; unmatched junction nucleotides: 19. Here the CDR3 reads CASSIRGGQGTTSHQPQHF. CDR3 in DNA: TGTGCCAGCAGCATCAGGGGGGGACAGGGAACAACAAGTCATCAGCCCCAGCATTTT.

The chain employs TRBV19 and TRBJ2-1; D unclear. Germline V lookup: CDR1 LNHDA, CDR2 SQIVND (reference sequence). CDR3 length equals 12 residues. Trimming removed 6 bases at V and 4 bases at J, with 7 bases between. CDR3 region: CASRGTYNEQFF. The CDR3 DNA reads as TGTGCCAGTAGAGGCACATACAATGAGCAGTTCTTC.

Note on this clone: This sample also contains other DNA sequences that code for the same CDR3. The V and J genes are TRBV7-2 and TRBJ1-2, with TRBD1 matching 7 bases. Looked up from germline, CDR1 is SGHTA and CDR2 is FQGNSA. Unmatched junction bases numbered 10, after V lost 1 base and J lost 8 bases. The CDR3 extends over 15 amino acids. The CDR3 sequence is CASSLGSRGREGYTF. CDR3 sequence (DNA): TGTGCCAGCAGCTTAGGGTCCAGGGGGAGGGAAGGCTACACCTTC.

This sequence joins TRBV5-8 and TRBJ2-5; D gene unclear. The length of the CDR3 is 17 residues. CDR1 SGHTS and CDR2 YDEGEE come from the germline V gene. Trimming cost V 4 bases and J 2 bases, with 21 bases left between them. The CDR3 DNA reads TGTGCCAGCAGCCGCAACCTTTTGGGATCTTTTCAAGAGACCCAGTACTTC. This encodes CASSRNLLGSFQETQYF.

V usage is TRBV5-4 and J usage is TRBJ1-1, with a possible D match to TRBD1 (6 bases). In germline, CDR1 is SGHNT, CDR2 YYREEE (reference sequence). V was trimmed by 4 bases and J by 6 bases, leaving 10 bases between them. The CDR3 is made up of 12 amino acids. The CDR3: CASSQDSPEAFF. Here the CDR3 DNA reads TGTGCCAGCAGCCAGGACAGCCCTGAAGCTTTCTTT.

The rearrangement uses TRBV7-9 and TRBJ1-5; D gene ambiguous. CDR1 is SEHNR and CDR2 is FQNEAQ in the germline V gene (reference sequence). Trimming removed 2 bases at V and 0 bases at J, with 14 bases between. The CDR3 sequence is 17 residues long. CDR3 amino acids: CASSLTQDINSNQPQHF. The CDR3 DNA is TGTGCCAGCAGCTTAACCCAGGATATTAATAGCAATCAGCCCCAGCATTTT.